A single T cell receptor (beta chain) is shown here with its context. What it binds is not known. This sample was included in a study of molecular identifiers for immune sequencing clone quantification. Study findings and constraints: Jurkat TCR RNA spiked in from one cell (amid over 850,000 naive cells) was reportedly detectable.

As CD8+CD4-CCR7+CD45RA+ cells, naive CD8 T cells were sorted. Germline CDR1 and CDR2: SEHNR and FQNEAQ (reference sequence). Trimming left V 5 bases short and J 3 bases short, with 11 bases between. The CDR3 extends over 13 amino acids. In preparing bulk TCR libraries, previously described methods and listed TCR primers were used. TCRdb re-derived calls from the PCR reads in MiXCR, one entry per CDR3 protein. This repertoire shows about 640,000 distinct CDR3 sequences, about 20% found once; its top ten account for 0.85%. This receptor was taken from a human donor in good health. Some libraries in this study had Jurkat cell RNA spiked in. V and J are TRBV7-9 and TRBJ2-7; unclear D gene. Sequenced sample: naive CD8+ T cells from blood, with Jurkat cell RNA spiked in. Subset meaning: FACS-sorted CD8+CD4-CCR7+CD45RA+ naive T cells. CDR3 protein: CASSETNIYEQYF. CDR3 nucleotides: TGTGCCAGCAGCGAAACCAATATCTACGAGCAGTACTTC.